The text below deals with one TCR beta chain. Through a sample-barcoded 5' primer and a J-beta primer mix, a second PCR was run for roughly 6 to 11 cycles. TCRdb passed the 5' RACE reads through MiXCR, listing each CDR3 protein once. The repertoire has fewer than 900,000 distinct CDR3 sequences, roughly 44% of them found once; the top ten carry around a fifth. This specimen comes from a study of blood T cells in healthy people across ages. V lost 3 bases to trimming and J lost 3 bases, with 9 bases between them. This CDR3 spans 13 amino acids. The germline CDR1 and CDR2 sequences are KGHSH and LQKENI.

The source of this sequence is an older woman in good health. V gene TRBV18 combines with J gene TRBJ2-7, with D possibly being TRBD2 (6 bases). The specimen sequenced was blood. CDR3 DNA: TGTGCCAGCTCACCCCGGGACTTCTACGAGCAGTACTTC. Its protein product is CASSPRDFYEQYF.